A selection of T cell receptor beta chains follows, all from one sample in a study of OX40 agonist ivuxolimab in advanced cancers. The repertoire was sequenced with immunoSEQ multiplex PCR; TCRdb's copy has only in-frame clones and lacks some. The top ten hold about 5% of the sample, which has more than 60,000 clones, around 80% seen once. Sample: CD4+ or CD8+ T cells sorted from blood, taken in a trial of the OX40 agonist ivuxolimab. Receptor source: an adult with an advanced solid tumor such as melanoma, head and neck, liver or kidney cancer. Each CDR3 is given with its conserved first and last residue.

V gene: TRBV28; J gene: TRBJ1-3; CDR3 protein: CASSLGGFSSGNTIYF
V gene: TRBV18; J gene: TRBJ2-3; CDR3 protein: CASSPAVSGDTQYF
V gene: TRBV7-2; J gene: TRBJ1-2; CDR3 protein: CASSLESSSYGYTF
V gene: TRBV6-5; J gene: TRBJ2-1; CDR3 protein: CASRLAGAIDEQFF
V gene: TRBV10-1; J gene: TRBJ1-1; CDR3 protein: CASSTGQGTRAFF
V gene: TRBV5-1; J gene: TRBJ1-1; CDR3 protein: CASSLLGQGNTEAFF
V gene: TRBV4-2; J gene: TRBJ2-5; CDR3 protein: CASSLNHRQASEAQYF
V gene: TRBV10-1; J gene: TRBJ2-2; CDR3 protein: CASSDTGGSAGELFF
V gene: TRBV11-1; J gene: TRBJ1-1; CDR3 protein: CASKNWDVGTEAFF
V gene: TRBV14; J gene: TRBJ1-1; CDR3 protein: CASSRGGALNTEAFF
V gene: TRBV5-4; J gene: TRBJ1-2; CDR3 protein: CASSLPKQGGGYTF
V gene: TRBV6-6; J gene: TRBJ2-1; CDR3 protein: CASQDRRGNNEQFF
V gene: TRBV2; J gene: TRBJ2-1; CDR3 protein: CASSPGTADGQFF
V gene: TRBV5-6; J gene: -; CDR3 protein: CASSPGTLYEQYF
V gene: TRBV6-6; J gene: TRBJ2-2; CDR3 protein: CASSGRGANTGELFF
V gene: TRBV9; J gene: TRBJ1-5; CDR3 protein: CASSAGGESNQPQHF
V gene: TRBV21-1; J gene: TRBJ2-7; CDR3 protein: CASSKGSRGPYEQYF
V gene: TRBV10-3; J gene: TRBJ2-1; CDR3 protein: CAISETSGSYNEQFF
V gene: TRBV4-3; J gene: TRBJ2-3; CDR3 protein: CASSQAEWSTDTQYF
V gene: TRBV7-9; J gene: TRBJ2-7; CDR3 protein: CASSLVQGSSYEQYF
V gene: TRBV7-8; J gene: TRBJ2-1; CDR3 protein: CASSLGTGSYNEQFF
V gene: TRBV14; J gene: TRBJ1-1; CDR3 protein: CASSQVDQANYQVNTEAFF
V gene: TRBV27; J gene: TRBJ2-1; CDR3 protein: CASKTRAGGPFDNEQFF
V gene: TRBV30; J gene: TRBJ1-2; CDR3 protein: CAWTTITTGGHGYTF
V gene: TRBV6-1; J gene: TRBJ1-1; CDR3 protein: CASRRTGGTEAFF
V gene: TRBV4-1; J gene: TRBJ1-5; CDR3 protein: CASSQVGGRDRNQPQHF
V gene: TRBV25-1; J gene: TRBJ1-1; CDR3 protein: CASGGDRLNTEAFF
V gene: TRBV6-1; J gene: TRBJ1-5; CDR3 protein: CASGQDPGDQPQHF
V gene: TRBV7-2; J gene: TRBJ2-1; CDR3 protein: CASSRDSQSWEFF
V gene: TRBV7-9; J gene: TRBJ1-4; CDR3 protein: CASVQWDRANEKLFF